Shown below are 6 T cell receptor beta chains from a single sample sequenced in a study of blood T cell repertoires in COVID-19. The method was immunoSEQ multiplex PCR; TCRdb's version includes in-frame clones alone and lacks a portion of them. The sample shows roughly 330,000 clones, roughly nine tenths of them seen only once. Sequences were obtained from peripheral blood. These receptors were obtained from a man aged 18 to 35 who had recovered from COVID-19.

CDR3 coding DNA: TGTGCCAGCAGTTACTCGGGACTATTGGTAAACCATGAGCAGTTCTTC. It translates to CASSYSGLLVNHEQFF. V is TRBV6-6 and J is TRBJ2-1, with 7 bases that match TRBD2. The junction had 10 bases not matched to a gene; V was cut back by 0 bases and J by 8 bases. The CDR3 has 16 amino acids. Germline-derived CDR1 and CDR2 are MNHNY and SVGAGI (reference sequence).

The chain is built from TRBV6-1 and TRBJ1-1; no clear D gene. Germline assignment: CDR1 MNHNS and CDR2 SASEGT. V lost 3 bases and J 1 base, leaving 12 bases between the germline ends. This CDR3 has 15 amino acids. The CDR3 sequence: CASSDLGRENTEAFF. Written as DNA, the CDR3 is TGTGCCAGCAGTGATCTAGGACGGGAGAACACTGAAGCTTTCTTT.

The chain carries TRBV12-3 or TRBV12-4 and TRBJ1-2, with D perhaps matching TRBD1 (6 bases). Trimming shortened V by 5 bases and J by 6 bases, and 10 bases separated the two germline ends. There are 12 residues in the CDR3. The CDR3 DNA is TGTGCCAGCAGTCTGCACAGGGATGGCTACACCTTC. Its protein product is CASSLHRDGYTF.

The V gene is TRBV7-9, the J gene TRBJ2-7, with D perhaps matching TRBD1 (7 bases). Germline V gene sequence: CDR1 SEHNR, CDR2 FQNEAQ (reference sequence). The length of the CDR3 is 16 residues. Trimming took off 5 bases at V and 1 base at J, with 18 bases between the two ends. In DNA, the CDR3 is TGTGCCAGCAGCCGCCAGGGGGGAATAAAATCCTACGAGCAGTACTTC. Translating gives CASSRQGGIKSYEQYF. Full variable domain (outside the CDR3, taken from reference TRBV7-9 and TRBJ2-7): DTGVSQNPRHKITKRGQNVTFRCDPISEHNRLYWYRQTLGQGPEFLTYFQNEAQLEKSRLLSDRFSAERPKGSFSTLEIQRTEQGDSAMYLCASSRQGGIKSYEQYFGPGTRLTVT.

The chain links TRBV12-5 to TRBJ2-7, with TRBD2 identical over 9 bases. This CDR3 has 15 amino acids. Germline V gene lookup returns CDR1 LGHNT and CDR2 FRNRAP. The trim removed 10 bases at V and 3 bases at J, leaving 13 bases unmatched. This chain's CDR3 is CATGSGSGGRYEQYF. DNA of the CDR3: TGTGCTACCGGGTCGGGTAGCGGGGGCCGCTACGAGCAGTACTTC.

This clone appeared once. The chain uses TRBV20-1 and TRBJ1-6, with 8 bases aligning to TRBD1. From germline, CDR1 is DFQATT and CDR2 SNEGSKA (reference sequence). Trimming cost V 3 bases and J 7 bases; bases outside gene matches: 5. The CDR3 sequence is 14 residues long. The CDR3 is CSASAQGANSPLHF. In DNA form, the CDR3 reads TGCAGTGCTAGTGCCCAGGGGGCCAATTCACCCCTCCACTTT.